These 7 T cell receptor beta chains were all obtained from the same sample, sequenced in a study of identical twins. Each CDR3 protein gets one entry after TCRdb re-called the 5' RACE reads with MiXCR. This sample has a few hundred thousand distinct CDR3 sequences; 9% to 10% occur once, and the top ten carry 2.5% to 3.5%. The same specimen was also included in a second study, on yellow fever vaccine responses in identical twins.

Sequenced input: PBMCs. These receptors came from a woman between 18 and 29 years old in good health.

There are a few counts of this clonotype. The chain uses TRBV20-1 and TRBJ2-5, with D possibly matching TRBD1 (6 bases). The CDR3 length is 15 residues. Trimming removed 3 bases at V and 5 bases at J, with 19 bases between. Germline V gene sequence: CDR1 DFQATT, CDR2 SNEGSKA (reference sequence). Written as DNA, the CDR3 is TGCAGTGCTAGGACCGGGACAAAGTCCTCCGAGACCCAGTACTTC. This encodes CSARTGTKSSETQYF.

This clonotype was detected many times. The J gene is TRBJ2-7, the V gene TRBV20-1; 11 bases align to TRBD1. This CDR3 has 15 residues. V lost 5 bases to trimming and J lost 2 bases; unmatched junction nucleotides: 8. The V gene's germline CDR1 is DFQATT and CDR2 SNEGSKA (reference sequence). CDR3 protein: CSAPHPGQGAYEQYF. The CDR3 DNA sequence: TGCAGTGCTCCTCACCCGGGACAGGGGGCCTACGAGCAGTACTTC.

This clonotype was found a few times. J is TRBJ2-4 and V is TRBV28, with D uncertain. The V end was cut by 2 bases, the J end by 0 bases, with 11 bases between. The germline CDR1 and CDR2 sequences are MDHEN and SYDVKM. The CDR3 length is 16 residues. CDR3 sequence (DNA): TGTGCCAGCAGTTTAGGAACGCTACTAGCCAAAAACATTCAGTACTTC. Translated, it gives CASSLGTLLAKNIQYF.

The chain combines TRBV15 with TRBJ2-1; 9 bases match TRBD1. CDR3 length: 15 residues. Germline CDR1 LNHNV, CDR2 YYDKDF (reference sequence). V trimming: 1 base; J trimming: 8 bases; junction bases outside the gene matches: 6. CDR3 DNA sequence: TGTGCCACCAGCAGAGTCAGGACAGGGGATTATGAGCAGTTCTTC. It encodes CATSRVRTGDYEQFF.

The chain has TRBV28 and TRBJ1-1; D is unclear. The CDR3 runs 13 residues. Germline CDR1 MDHEN, CDR2 SYDVKM. V was pared by 3 bases and J by 4 bases, with 9 bases between. Here the CDR3 reads CASSFRRATEAFF. Here the CDR3 DNA reads TGTGCCAGCAGTTTCCGGCGGGCCACTGAAGCTTTCTTT.

This clonotype was detected many times. This sequence joins TRBV27 and TRBJ1-5, with D uncertain. The CDR3 is 17 amino acids. CDR1 is MNHEY, CDR2 SMNVEV, per germline (reference sequence). The germline V and J ends were trimmed by 0 bases and 3 bases, with 15 bases remaining between them. The CDR3 is CASSLSGGVLLNQPQHF. CDR3 coding DNA: TGTGCCAGCAGTTTATCGGGCGGGGTACTACTCAATCAGCCCCAGCATTTT.

The chain joins TRBV7-2 to TRBJ2-7, with D maybe TRBD1 (5 bases). The V gene lost 5 bases and the J gene lost 5 bases, with 22 bases spanning the gap. Germline CDR1 is SGHTA and CDR2 is FQGNSA. The CDR3 totals 16 residues. The CDR3 region has the DNA TGTGCCAGCAGCACCACGGTGGGGCAGGGCGTGAACGAGCAGTACTTC. This sequence encodes CASSTTVGQGVNEQYF. Complete variable domain (other parts from reference TRBV7-2 and TRBJ2-7): GAGVSQSPSNKVTEKGKDVELRCDPISGHTALYWYRQSLGQGLEFLIYFQGNSAPDKSGLPSDRFSAERTGGSVSTLTIQRTQQEDSAVYLCASSTTVGQGVNEQYFGPGTRLTVT.